These 20 T cell receptor beta chains were all obtained from the same sample, sequenced in a study of cytomegalovirus exposure and HLA in healthy donors. 13 Jbeta primers and 60 Vbeta primers were used for the PCR. Data came from immunoSEQ multiplex PCR; TCRdb stores just in-frame clones and leaves some out. The repertoire consists of approximately 150,000 clones, with under 85% occurring once and the leading ten covering around 4.8%. Source material: PBMCs. These receptors were obtained from a man aged 18 to 29 in good health and CMV-seronegative.

This clone was seen a single time. The gene calls are TRBV7-9 and TRBJ2-3; possible D gene TRBD1, 6 bases. V lost 7 bases and J lost 2, with 13 bases in between. This CDR3 spans 14 amino acids. Germline assignment: CDR1 SEHNR and CDR2 FQNEAQ (reference sequence). The CDR3 reads CASTEDRYTDTQYF. DNA of the CDR3: TGTGCCAGCACCGAAGACAGGTACACAGATACGCAGTATTTT.

CDR3 in DNA: TGTGCCAGCAAGCTCGGACAGATCCGCTACACCTTC. This codes for CASKLGQIRYTF. This chain uses TRBV5-8 with TRBJ1-2; weak D call: TRBD1 (6 bases). The CDR3 runs 12 residues. Deletions cut 6 bases from V and 9 bases from J, with 15 bases between. Germline V gene sequence: CDR1 SGHTS, CDR2 YDEGEE.

V is TRBV6-1 and J is TRBJ1-6; D unclear. Germline assignment: CDR1 MNHNS and CDR2 SASEGT. The CDR3 is made up of 15 amino acids. Trimming took 8 bases from V and 6 from J, leaving 17 bases between them. The CDR3 reads CASSIAVIGNSPLHF. DNA of the CDR3: TGTGCCAGCTCTATCGCGGTGATCGGTAATTCACCCCTCCACTTT.

This clone was recorded once. The chain employs TRBV27 and TRBJ2-3; 8 bases are a match to TRBD2. The CDR3 sequence is 13 residues long. Germline V gene data show CDR1 as MNHEY and CDR2 as SMNVEV (reference sequence). The V gene end was trimmed by 6 bases and the J gene end by 4 bases; junction bases not matched to a gene: 3. In DNA, the CDR3 is TGTGCCAGCAGGATCGGGGGGGCAGATACGCAGTATTTT. Translating it yields CASRIGGADTQYF.

V is TRBV5-4 and J is TRBJ1-1; TRBD1 aligns across 7 bases. The germline gives CDR1 SGHNT, CDR2 YYREEE (reference sequence). CDR3 length equals 15 residues. V dropped 3 bases and J dropped 3; count of bases not matched to a gene: 8. The CDR3 region is CASSSRDSFHTEAFF. For the CDR3, the DNA is TGTGCCAGCAGCTCTCGGGACAGTTTTCACACTGAAGCTTTCTTT.

This chain links TRBV27 with TRBJ2-3, with TRBD2 matching over 9 bases. This CDR3 contains 16 residues. The ends lost 3 bases at V and 3 bases at J; junction bases unmatched: 7. Looked up from germline, CDR1 is MNHEY and CDR2 is SMNVEV (reference sequence). In nucleotides, the CDR3 is TGTGCCAGCAGTTTTGGGGCGGGGGGGTATACAGATACGCAGTATTTT. Protein sequence: CASSFGAGGYTDTQYF.

This chain uses TRBV7-2 with TRBJ1-1; 7 bases are a match to TRBD1. Germline V gene lookup returns CDR1 SGHTA and CDR2 FQGNSA. This CDR3 is built from 14 residues. The trim removed 5 bases at V and 5 bases at J, leaving 8 bases unmatched. The CDR3 DNA reads as TGTGCCAGCAGCACCAGGGGGAGAGAGACTGAAGCTTTCTTT. It encodes CASSTRGRETEAFF.

This clone has a handful of counts. The chain uses TRBV19 and TRBJ1-6; 7 bases are shared with TRBD1. Germline V gene data show CDR1 as LNHDA and CDR2 as SQIVND (reference sequence). The CDR3 runs to 15 residues. After removal of 5 bases from V and 7 bases from J, the junction contained 8 bases not matched to a gene. CDR3 bases: TGTGCCAGTAGTTCGCGACAGGGAATGAATTCACCCCTCCACTTT. This encodes CASSSRQGMNSPLHF.

The V and J genes are TRBV6-1 and TRBJ2-7; D remains ambiguous. Germline CDR1 is MNHNS and CDR2 is SASEGT. The V and J ends lost 1 base and 8 bases respectively, with 18 bases between them. This CDR3 comprises 15 residues. CDR3 loop: CASSEEASLGPKQYF. CDR3 in DNA: TGTGCCAGCAGTGAAGAAGCGAGCCTTGGCCCCAAGCAGTACTTC.

The V call is TRBV19, the J call TRBJ1-3; 8 nucleotides line up with TRBD1. The V segment lost 7 bases and the J segment 4 bases; nucleotides outside the gene matches: 6. This CDR3 is 14 amino acids long. Looked up from germline, CDR1 is LNHDA and CDR2 is SQIVND (reference sequence). The CDR3: CASTDRGAGNTIYF. The DNA of the CDR3 is TGTGCCAGTACAGACAGGGGAGCCGGAAACACCATATATTTT.

The chain is built from TRBV19 and TRBJ2-1; D possibly corresponds to TRBD1 (6 bases). V shed 6 bases and J shed 0 bases, with 12 bases lying between them. From germline, CDR1 is LNHDA and CDR2 SQIVND (reference sequence). The CDR3 is 15 residues long. The CDR3 bases are TGTGCCAGTAGCTCCACAGGGAGCTCCTACAATGAGCAGTTCTTC. Its translation is CASSSTGSSYNEQFF.

The gene calls are TRBV10-3 and TRBJ2-1; 8 bases are shared with TRBD1. V lost 10 bases, J lost 9 bases, and 14 bases stayed unmatched. The CDR3 totals 14 residues. The germline CDR1 and CDR2 sequences are ENHRY and SYGVKD. This CDR3 is CASLTGTGDGEQFF. CDR3 sequence (DNA): TGTGCCAGCCTAACCGGGACAGGAGATGGTGAGCAGTTCTTC.

Here the CDR3 DNA reads TGTGCCAGCAGTCTCAACAGGGATCAGCCCCAGCATTTT. Protein sequence: CASSLNRDQPQHF. V and J are TRBV28 and TRBJ1-5; tentatively, D is TRBD1 (6 bases). Germline V gives CDR1 MDHEN, CDR2 SYDVKM. The V end was cut by 5 bases, the J end by 5 bases, with 10 bases between. The CDR3 runs to 13 residues. Full variable domain (rest looked up from reference TRBV28 and TRBJ1-5): DVKVTQSSRYLVKRTGEKVFLECVQDMDHENMFWYRQDPGLGLRLIYFSYDVKMKEKGDIPEGYSVSREKKERFSLILESASTNQTSMYLCASSLNRDQPQHFGDGTRLSIL.

On this clone itself: The junction and the germline gene differ at one end; a read error may be behind it. The sample has other DNA sequences that encode this CDR3 too. The chain couples TRBV4-2 to TRBJ2-7; 7 positions agree with TRBD2. The CDR3 spans 13 residues. Germline loops: CDR1 LGHNA, CDR2 YNFKEQ. The CDR3 here is CASSQAGFYEQYF. The CDR3 DNA reads as TGTGCCAGCAGTCAAGCGGGATTTTACGAGCAGTACTTC.

This clone was seen a few times. The chain couples TRBV27 to TRBJ2-7, with 7 positions matching TRBD2. Germline lookup yields CDR1 MNHEY and CDR2 SMNVEV (reference sequence). The CDR3 loop spans 18 amino acids. V lost 2 bases, J lost 7 bases, and 20 bases stayed unmatched. Here the CDR3 reads CASSLPIVSETSSGEQYF. The CDR3 DNA reads as TGTGCCAGCAGTTTACCGATAGTCTCAGAGACTAGCTCTGGGGAGCAGTACTTC.

The chain uses TRBV7-9 and TRBJ2-3; D is uncertain. CDR3 length equals 12 residues. Trimming left V 5 bases short and J 5 bases short, with 8 bases between. Germline values: CDR1 SEHNR, CDR2 FQNEAQ (reference sequence). CDR3: CASSQRRDTQYF. DNA for the CDR3: TGTGCCAGCAGCCAAAGGAGAGATACGCAGTATTTT.

The J gene is TRBJ2-1, the V gene TRBV28; 9 bases line up with TRBD2. The CDR3 runs to 15 residues. V lost 5 bases and J lost 6; bases outside the gene matches: 8. From germline, CDR1 is MDHEN and CDR2 SYDVKM. The CDR3 sequence: CASSPAGGRSNEQFF. Here the CDR3 DNA reads TGTGCCAGCAGTCCGGCGGGGGGGCGAAGCAATGAGCAGTTCTTC.

The chain uses TRBV28 and TRBJ2-1; TRBD2 is a possible D gene (6 bases). V was cut by 3 bases and J by 4 bases, with 13 bases left in between. This CDR3 is built from 15 residues. The germline CDR1 and CDR2 sequences are MDHEN and SYDVKM. The CDR3 DNA reads as TGTGCCAGCAGTTTCGGGGGAGGAGGGTACAATGAGCAGTTCTTC. Translating it yields CASSFGGGGYNEQFF.

The chain joins TRBV9 to TRBJ1-2, with D perhaps matching TRBD1 (6 bases). CDR3 length: 14 amino acids. Germline CDR1 reads SGDLS; CDR2 reads YYNGEE. V was clipped by 3 bases and J by 4 bases, with 13 bases between them. In DNA form, the CDR3 reads TGTGCCAGCAGCGCCCAACAGGGATCCTATGGCTACACCTTC. Translated, it gives CASSAQQGSYGYTF.

The CDR3 DNA sequence: TGTGCCAGCAGCGAGGCTAAAAGACAGGGGGTCTCCTATAATTCACCCCTCCACTTT. Amino acids: CASSEAKRQGVSYNSPLHF. This chain joins TRBV7-2 and TRBJ1-6; the match to TRBD1 covers 9 bases. The V and J ends lost 5 bases and 0 bases, in that order; junction bases with no gene match: 11. CDR3 size: 19 residues. CDR1 is SGHTA, CDR2 FQGNSA, per germline.